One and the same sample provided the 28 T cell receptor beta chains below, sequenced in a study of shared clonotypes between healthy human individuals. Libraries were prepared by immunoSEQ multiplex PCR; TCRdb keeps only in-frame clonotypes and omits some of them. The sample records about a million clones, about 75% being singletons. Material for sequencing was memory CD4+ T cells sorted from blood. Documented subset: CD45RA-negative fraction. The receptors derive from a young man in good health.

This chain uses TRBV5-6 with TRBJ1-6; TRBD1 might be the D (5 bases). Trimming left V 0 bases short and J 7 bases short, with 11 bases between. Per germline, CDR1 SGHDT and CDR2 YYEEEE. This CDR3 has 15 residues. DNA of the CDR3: TGTGCCAGCAGCTTGGACGGCAGGGCCAATTCACCCCTCCACTTT. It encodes CASSLDGRANSPLHF. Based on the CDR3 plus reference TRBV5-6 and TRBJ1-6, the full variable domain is DAGVTQSPTHLIKTRGQQVTLRCSPKSGHDTVSWYQQALGQGPQFIFQYYEEEERQRGNFPDRFSGHQFPNYSSELNVNALLLGDSALYLCASSLDGRANSPLHFGNGTRLTVT.

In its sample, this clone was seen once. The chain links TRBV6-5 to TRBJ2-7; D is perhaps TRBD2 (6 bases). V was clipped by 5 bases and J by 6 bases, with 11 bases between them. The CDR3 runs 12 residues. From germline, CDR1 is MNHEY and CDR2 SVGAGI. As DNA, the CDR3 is TGTGCCAGCAGTAGGACTAATGGCGAGCAGTACTTC. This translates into CASSRTNGEQYF.

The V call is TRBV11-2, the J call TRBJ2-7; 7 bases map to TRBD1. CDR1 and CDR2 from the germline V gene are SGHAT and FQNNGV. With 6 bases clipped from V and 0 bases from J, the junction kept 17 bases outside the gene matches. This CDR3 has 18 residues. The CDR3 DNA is TGTGCCAGCAGACGAATAAAAACAGGGGCCGAGAGCTCCTACGAGCAGTACTTC. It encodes CASRRIKTGAESSYEQYF.

The CDR3 loop is CASSYQQDTDTQYF. DNA for the CDR3: TGTGCCAGCAGTTACCAGCAGGACACAGATACGCAGTATTTT. The chain is built from TRBV6-6 and TRBJ2-3, with unresolved D. The germline CDR1 and CDR2 sequences are MNHNY and SVGAGI (reference sequence). The CDR3 extends over 14 amino acids. Trimming shortened V by 2 bases and J by 2 bases, and 8 bases separated the two germline ends.

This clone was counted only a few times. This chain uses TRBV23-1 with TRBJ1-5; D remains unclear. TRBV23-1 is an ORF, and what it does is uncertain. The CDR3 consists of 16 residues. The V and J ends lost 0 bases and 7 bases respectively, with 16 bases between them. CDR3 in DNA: TGCGCCAGCAGTCAATCGAACTCTGGTTTCGCCCAGCCCCAGCATTTT. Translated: CASSQSNSGFAQPQHF.

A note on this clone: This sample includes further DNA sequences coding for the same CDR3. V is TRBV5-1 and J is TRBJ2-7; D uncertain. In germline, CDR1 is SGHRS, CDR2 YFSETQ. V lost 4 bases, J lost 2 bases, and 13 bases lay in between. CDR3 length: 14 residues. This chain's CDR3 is CASSTRTAAYEQYF. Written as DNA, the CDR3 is TGCGCCAGCAGCACCAGGACGGCAGCCTACGAGCAGTACTTC.

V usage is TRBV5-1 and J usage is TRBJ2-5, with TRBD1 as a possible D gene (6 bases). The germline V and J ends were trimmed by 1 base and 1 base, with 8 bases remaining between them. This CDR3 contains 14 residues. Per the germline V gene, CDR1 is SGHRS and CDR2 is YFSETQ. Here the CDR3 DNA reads TGCGCCAGCAGCTTGAGCAGGGGCCAAGAGACCCAGTACTTC. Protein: CASSLSRGQETQYF.

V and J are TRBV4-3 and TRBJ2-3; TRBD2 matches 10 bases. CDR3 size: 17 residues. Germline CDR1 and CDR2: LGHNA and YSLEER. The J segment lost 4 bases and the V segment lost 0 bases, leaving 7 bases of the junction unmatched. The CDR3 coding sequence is TGCGCCAGCAGCCAAGACCACTCTAGCGGGAGACCAGATACGCAGTATTTT. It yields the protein CASSQDHSSGRPDTQYF.

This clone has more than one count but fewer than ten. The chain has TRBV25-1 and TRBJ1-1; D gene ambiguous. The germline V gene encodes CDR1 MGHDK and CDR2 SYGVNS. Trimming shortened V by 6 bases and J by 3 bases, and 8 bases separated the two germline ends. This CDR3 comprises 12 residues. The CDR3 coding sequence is TGTGCCAGCAGGTTCCCCGACACTGAAGCTTTCTTT. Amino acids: CASRFPDTEAFF. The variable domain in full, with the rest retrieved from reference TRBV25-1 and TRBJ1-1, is EADIYQTPRYLVIGTGKKITLECSQTMGHDKMYWYQQDPGMELHLIHYSYGVNSTEKGDLSSESTVSRIRTEHFPLTLESARPSHTSQYLCASRFPDTEAFFGQGTRLTVV.

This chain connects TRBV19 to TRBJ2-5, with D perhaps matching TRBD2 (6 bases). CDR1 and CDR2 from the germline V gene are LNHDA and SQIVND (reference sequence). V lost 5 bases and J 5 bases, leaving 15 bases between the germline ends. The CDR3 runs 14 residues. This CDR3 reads CASSSSAEGETQYF. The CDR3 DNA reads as TGTGCCAGTAGTTCGTCAGCGGAGGGGGAGACCCAGTACTTC.

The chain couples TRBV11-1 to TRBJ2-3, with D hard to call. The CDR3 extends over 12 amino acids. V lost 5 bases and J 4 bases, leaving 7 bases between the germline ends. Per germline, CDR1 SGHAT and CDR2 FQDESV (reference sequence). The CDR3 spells CASSQVADTQYF. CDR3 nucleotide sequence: TGTGCCAGCAGCCAGGTGGCAGATACGCAGTATTTT.

CDR3: CAISEGDGETQYF. The CDR3 coding sequence is TGTGCCATCAGTGAAGGGGATGGAGAGACCCAGTACTTC. The rearrangement joins TRBV10-3 to TRBJ2-5, with a tentative D call TRBD1 (5 bases). This CDR3 contains 13 residues. Deletions cut 3 bases from V and 4 bases from J, with 9 bases between. Germline V CDR1 and CDR2: ENHRY, SYGVKD.

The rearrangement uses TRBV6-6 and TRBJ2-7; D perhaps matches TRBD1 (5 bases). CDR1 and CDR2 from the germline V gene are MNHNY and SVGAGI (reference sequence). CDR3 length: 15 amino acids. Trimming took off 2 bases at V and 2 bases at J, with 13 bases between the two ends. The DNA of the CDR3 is TGTGCCAGCAGTTACGACAAGGGGCCACCCTACGAGCAGTACTTC. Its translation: CASSYDKGPPYEQYF.

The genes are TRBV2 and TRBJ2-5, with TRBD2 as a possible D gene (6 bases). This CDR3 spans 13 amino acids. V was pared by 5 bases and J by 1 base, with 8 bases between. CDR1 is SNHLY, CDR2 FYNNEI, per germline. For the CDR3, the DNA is TGTGCCAGCAGTAAGGGACTCCAAGAGACCCAGTACTTC. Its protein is CASSKGLQETQYF.

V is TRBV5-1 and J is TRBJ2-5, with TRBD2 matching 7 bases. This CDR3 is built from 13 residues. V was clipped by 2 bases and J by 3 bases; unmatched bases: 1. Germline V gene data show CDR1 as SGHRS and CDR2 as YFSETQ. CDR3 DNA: TGCGCCAGCAGCTTTCGGGGGGAAGAGACCCAGTACTTC. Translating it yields CASSFRGEETQYF.

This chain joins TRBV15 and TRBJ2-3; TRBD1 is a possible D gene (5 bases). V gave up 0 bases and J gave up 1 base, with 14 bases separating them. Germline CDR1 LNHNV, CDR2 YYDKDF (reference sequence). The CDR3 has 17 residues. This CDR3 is CATSRDPTWGGTDTQYF. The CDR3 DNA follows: TGTGCCACCAGCAGAGATCCGACTTGGGGCGGCACAGATACGCAGTATTTT.

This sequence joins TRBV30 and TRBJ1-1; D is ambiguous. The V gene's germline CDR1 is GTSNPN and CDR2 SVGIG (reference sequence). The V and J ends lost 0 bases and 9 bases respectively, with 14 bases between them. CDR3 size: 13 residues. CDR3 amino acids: CAWSVEAAAKAFF. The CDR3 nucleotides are TGTGCCTGGAGTGTAGAAGCCGCCGCTAAAGCTTTCTTT.

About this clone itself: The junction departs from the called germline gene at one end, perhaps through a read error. In DNA, the CDR3 is TGTGCCAGCAGTTCGCCCCCCGGACAGGGTATTTTC. Amino acid sequence: CASSSPPGQGIF. This chain uses TRBV28 with TRBJ2-7; TRBD1 agrees at 8 bases. The CDR3 length is 12 residues. From germline, CDR1 is MDHEN and CDR2 SYDVKM. Drawing the rest from reference TRBV28 and TRBJ2-7, the complete variable domain is DVKVTQSSRYLVKRTGEKVFLECVQDMDHENMFWYRQDPGLGLRLIYFSYDVKMKEKGDIPEGYSVSREKKERFSLILESASTNQTSMYLCASSSPPGQGIFGPGTRLTVT.

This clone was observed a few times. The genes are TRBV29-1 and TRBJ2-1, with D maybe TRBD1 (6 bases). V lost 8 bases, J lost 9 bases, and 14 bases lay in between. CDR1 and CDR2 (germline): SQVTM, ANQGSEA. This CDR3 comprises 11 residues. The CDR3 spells CSSSAGVEQFF. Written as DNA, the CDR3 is TGCAGCTCCTCCGCAGGGGTTGAGCAGTTCTTC.

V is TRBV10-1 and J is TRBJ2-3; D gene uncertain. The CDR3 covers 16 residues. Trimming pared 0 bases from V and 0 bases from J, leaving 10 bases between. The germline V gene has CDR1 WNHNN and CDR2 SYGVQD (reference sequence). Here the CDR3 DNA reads TGCGCCAGCAGTGAGTCGGCAGCCGCTAGCACAGATACGCAGTATTTT. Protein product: CASSESAAASTDTQYF.

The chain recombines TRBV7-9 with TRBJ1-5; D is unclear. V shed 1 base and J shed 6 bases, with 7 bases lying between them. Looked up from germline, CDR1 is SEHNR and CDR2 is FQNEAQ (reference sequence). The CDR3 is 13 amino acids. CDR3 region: CASSLEGSQPQHF. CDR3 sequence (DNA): TGTGCCAGCAGCTTAGAAGGAAGTCAGCCCCAGCATTTT.

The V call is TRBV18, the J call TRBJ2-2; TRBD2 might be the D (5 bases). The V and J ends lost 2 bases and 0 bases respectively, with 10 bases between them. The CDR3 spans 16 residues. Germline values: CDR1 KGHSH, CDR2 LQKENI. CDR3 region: CASSPKAGSNTGELFF. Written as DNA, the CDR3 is TGTGCCAGCTCACCAAAGGCGGGTTCGAACACCGGGGAGCTGTTTTTT.

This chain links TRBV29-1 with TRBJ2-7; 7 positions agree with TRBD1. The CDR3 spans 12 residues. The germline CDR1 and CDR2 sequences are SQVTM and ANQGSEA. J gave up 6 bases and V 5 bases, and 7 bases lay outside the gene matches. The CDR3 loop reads CSVNRGSLEQYF. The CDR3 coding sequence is TGCAGCGTTAACAGGGGTTCCCTCGAGCAGTACTTC.

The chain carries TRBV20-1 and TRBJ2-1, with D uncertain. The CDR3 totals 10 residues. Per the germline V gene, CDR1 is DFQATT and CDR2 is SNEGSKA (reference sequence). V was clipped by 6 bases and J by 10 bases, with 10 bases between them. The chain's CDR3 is CSASFGEQFF. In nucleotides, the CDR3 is TGCAGTGCCTCATTCGGAGAGCAGTTCTTC.

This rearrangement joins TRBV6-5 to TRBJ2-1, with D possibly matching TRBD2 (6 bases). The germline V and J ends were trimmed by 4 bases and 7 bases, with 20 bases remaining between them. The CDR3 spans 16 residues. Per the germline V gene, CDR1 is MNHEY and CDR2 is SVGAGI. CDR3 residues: CASSWRWTNPMNEQFF. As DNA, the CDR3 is TGTGCCAGCAGTTGGCGGTGGACTAACCCAATGAATGAGCAGTTCTTC.

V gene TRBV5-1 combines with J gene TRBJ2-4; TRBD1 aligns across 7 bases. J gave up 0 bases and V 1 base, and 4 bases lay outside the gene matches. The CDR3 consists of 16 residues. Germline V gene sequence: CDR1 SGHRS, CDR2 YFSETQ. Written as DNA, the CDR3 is TGCGCCAGCAGCTTGACAGGGGCCTTAGCCAAAAACATTCAGTACTTC. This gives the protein CASSLTGALAKNIQYF.

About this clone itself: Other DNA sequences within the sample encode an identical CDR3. CDR3 bases: TGTGCCAGCTCACCCCCGGGACTAGCGGGGGGCAATGAGCAGTTCTTC. Translating it yields CASSPPGLAGGNEQFF. This chain uses TRBV18 with TRBJ2-1; TRBD2 agrees at 15 bases. V lost 3 bases and J lost 6; bases outside the gene matches: 3. The CDR3 runs to 16 residues. The germline CDR1 and CDR2 sequences are KGHSH and LQKENI.

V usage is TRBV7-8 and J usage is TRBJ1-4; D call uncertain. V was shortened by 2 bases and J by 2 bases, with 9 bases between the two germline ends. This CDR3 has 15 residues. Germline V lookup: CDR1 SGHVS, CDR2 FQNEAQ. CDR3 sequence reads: CASSLSGSTNEKLFF. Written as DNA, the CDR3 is TGTGCCAGCAGCTTATCGGGTAGTACTAATGAAAAACTGTTTTTT.